The 31 T cell receptor beta chains in this list originate from one sample, sequenced in a study of cytomegalovirus exposure and HLA in healthy donors. Amplification used 60 Vbeta primers and 13 Jbeta primers. Assay: immunoSEQ multiplex PCR; the TCRdb copy retains only in-frame clones and omits some. The repertoire includes roughly 200,000 clones, roughly 91% of them detected once, and around 1% sits in the top ten. Input material: PBMCs. The receptors stem from a woman between 18 and 29 years old in good health and CMV-seronegative.

The chain is built from TRBV6-5 and TRBJ2-2, with a weak D call TRBD1 (5 bases). The germline V gene encodes CDR1 MNHEY and CDR2 SVGAGI. Trimming shortened V by 10 bases and J by 4 bases, and 13 bases separated the two germline ends. The CDR3 sequence is 13 residues long. CDR3 sequence (DNA): TGTGCCACAAAAAAGGGGTCCACCGGGGAGCTGTTTTTT. Translating gives CATKKGSTGELFF.

The chain has TRBV7-2 and TRBJ2-7; 10 bases agree with TRBD2. From germline, CDR1 is SGHTA and CDR2 FQGNSA. There are 16 residues in the CDR3. J lost 4 bases, V lost 2 bases, and 8 bases had no gene match. The DNA of the CDR3 is TGTGCCAGCAGCTTAATGGGGGGACTAGCGACATACGAGCAGTACTTC. It translates to CASSLMGGLATYEQYF.

The rearrangement joins TRBV21-1 to TRBJ2-3; the table's D call TRBD2 went unverified against the DNA. TRBV21-1 is labeled a pseudogene. The CDR3 sequence is 16 residues long. CDR3 sequence reads: CASSKKRDGRTDTQYF. CDR3 DNA: TGTGCCAGCAGCAAAAAAAGGGACGGGAGGACAGATACGCAGTATTTT.

V and J are TRBV21-1 and TRBJ1-6; no DNA check was done on the table's D call, TRBD1. TRBV21-1 is described as a pseudogene. The CDR3 is 13 amino acids. The CDR3 here is CARRTGLMSPLHF. In nucleotides, the CDR3 is TGTGCCAGAAGGACAGGGCTGATGTCACCCCTCCACTTT.

The chain links TRBV20-1 to TRBJ1-2; D is undetermined. Germline CDR1 reads DFQATT; CDR2 reads SNEGSKA (reference sequence). This CDR3 has 11 residues. V lost 2 bases and J lost 2, with 3 bases in between. The CDR3 DNA sequence: TGCAGTGCTAGATTAAACTATGGCTACACCTTC. This gives the protein CSARLNYGYTF.

This rearrangement joins TRBV4-2 to TRBJ2-1; the D is unclear. V was shortened by 1 base and J by 4 bases, with 11 bases between the two germline ends. CDR1 and CDR2 (germline): LGHNA, YNFKEQ. CDR3 length: 15 residues. The CDR3 sequence is CASSQALLNYNEQFF. The CDR3 DNA reads TGTGCCAGCAGCCAAGCACTACTAAATTACAATGAGCAGTTCTTC.

This clone appeared once. The chain couples TRBV10-3 to TRBJ2-7, with 9 nucleotides matching TRBD2. Losses at the gene ends were 4 bases for V and 7 bases for J; bases not matched to a gene: 5. Germline V lookup: CDR1 ENHRY, CDR2 SYGVKD. CDR3 size: 13 residues. The CDR3, as DNA: TGTGCCATCAGTGTAGCGGGAGTTGGAGAGCAGTACTTC. Amino acid sequence: CAISVAGVGEQYF.

Only one count was recorded for this clone. The chain combines TRBV30 with TRBJ1-1; TRBD1 aligns across 8 bases. This CDR3 region has 17 residues. Per germline, CDR1 GTSNPN and CDR2 SVGIG (reference sequence). V trimming: 1 base; J trimming: 5 bases; junction bases outside the gene matches: 15. In DNA form, the CDR3 reads TGTGCCTGGAGTGAGCGCCAAAAAGGACAGGGCATAACTGAAGCTTTCTTT. Translating it yields CAWSERQKGQGITEAFF. The full variable domain, with the rest looked up from reference TRBV30 and TRBJ1-1, is SQTIHQWPATLVQPVGSPLSLECTVEGTSNPNLYWYRQAAGRGLQLLFYSVGIGQISSEVPQNLSASRPQDRQFILSSKKLLLSDSGFYLCAWSERQKGQGITEAFFGQGTRLTVV.

This clone was observed a few times. V is TRBV6-6 and J is TRBJ1-6, with TRBD1 matching 7 bases. With V trimmed by 6 bases and J by 10 bases, 9 bases remained unmatched. CDR3 length: 14 residues. Germline V gene data show CDR1 as MNHNY and CDR2 as SVGAGI (reference sequence). The CDR3 spells CASRERQGISPLHF. CDR3 nucleotides: TGTGCCAGCAGGGAAAGACAGGGTATCTCACCCCTCCACTTT.

V gene TRBV15 combines with J gene TRBJ1-2; 7 bases fit TRBD1. V lost 1 base and J lost 8; bases outside the gene matches: 10. Germline V gene sequence: CDR1 LNHNV, CDR2 YYDKDF (reference sequence). The CDR3 loop spans 15 amino acids. CDR3 nucleotides: TGTGCCACCAGCAGAGTCACAGGGGATCTGTTGGGCTACACCTTC. Its translation is CATSRVTGDLLGYTF.

This chain uses TRBV2 with TRBJ2-1; tentatively, D is TRBD2 (5 bases). In germline, CDR1 is SNHLY, CDR2 FYNNEI. The CDR3 covers 15 residues. V dropped 3 bases and J dropped 1 base, with 10 bases sitting between them. The CDR3 DNA reads as TGTGCCAGCAGTGAGCTGGGCGGGTCCTACAATGAGCAGTTCTTC. This sequence encodes CASSELGGSYNEQFF.

V usage is TRBV7-3 and J usage is TRBJ2-5; perhaps TRBD1 as D (5 bases). This CDR3 is built from 14 residues. The V and J ends lost 0 bases and 3 bases respectively, with 8 bases between them. Germline V gives CDR1 SGHTA, CDR2 FQGTGA. The CDR3 sequence: CASSLTGREETQYF. CDR3 nucleotide sequence: TGTGCCAGCAGCTTAACCGGCAGGGAAGAGACCCAGTACTTC.

The chain combines TRBV6-6 with TRBJ1-2; 8 positions match TRBD1. Looked up from germline, CDR1 is MNHNY and CDR2 is SVGAGI (reference sequence). V dropped 2 bases and J dropped 8; count of bases not matched to a gene: 7. This CDR3 region has 14 residues. The CDR3 DNA reads as TGTGCCAGCAGTTACACTGTCAGGGGGCGAGGCTACACCTTC. Translated: CASSYTVRGRGYTF.

The chain carries TRBV13 and TRBJ1-1, with TRBD1 matching over 7 bases. The CDR3 is 14 residues long. V lost 5 bases and J lost 2; bases outside the gene matches: 5. Germline V gene lookup returns CDR1 PRHDT and CDR2 FYEKMQ (reference sequence). CDR3 nucleotide sequence: TGTGCCAGCAGCCTTGACAGGGAAAACACTGAAGCTTTCTTT. It yields the protein CASSLDRENTEAFF.

The chain employs TRBV7-9 and TRBJ2-2, with TRBD1 as a possible D gene (6 bases). This CDR3 region has 13 residues. Germline V gene sequence: CDR1 SEHNR, CDR2 FQNEAQ (reference sequence). Trimming stripped 5 bases from V and 7 bases from J, with 11 bases between. In nucleotides, the CDR3 is TGTGCCAGCAGCGTACAGGGTGGCGGGGAGCTGTTTTTT. Residues: CASSVQGGGELFF.

This rearrangement joins TRBV10-3 to TRBJ1-2; TRBD1 is a possible D gene (5 bases). CDR1 and CDR2 (germline): ENHRY, SYGVKD. This CDR3 contains 16 residues. Trimming took 4 bases from V and 0 from J, leaving 15 bases between them. CDR3 protein: CAISAETALANYGYTF. CDR3 in DNA: TGTGCCATCAGTGCAGAGACAGCGTTAGCTAACTATGGCTACACCTTC.

J is TRBJ2-1 and V is TRBV5-6; D is perhaps TRBD2 (6 bases). Germline values: CDR1 SGHDT, CDR2 YYEEEE. Trimming shortened V by 0 bases and J by 0 bases, and 10 bases separated the two germline ends. The CDR3 sequence is 16 residues long. The CDR3 DNA sequence: TGTGCCAGCAGCTTGGGGGTGCGGGGCTCCTACAATGAGCAGTTCTTC. This gives the protein CASSLGVRGSYNEQFF.

The chain employs TRBV4-1 and TRBJ1-1, with no clear D. This CDR3 comprises 15 residues. V lost 6 bases to trimming and J lost 2 bases, with 16 bases between them. Germline assignment: CDR1 MGHRA and CDR2 YSYEKL. The CDR3 loop reads CASSRGQVSNTEAFF. The CDR3 DNA sequence: TGCGCCAGCAGTAGAGGGCAGGTCAGTAACACTGAAGCTTTCTTT.

This chain uses TRBV29-1 with TRBJ1-3, with TRBD1 matching over 7 bases. The CDR3 is made up of 15 amino acids. V shed 4 bases, J shed 2 bases, and the junction held 8 bases outside the gene matches. CDR1 and CDR2 (germline): SQVTM, ANQGSEA. CDR3 nucleotide sequence: TGCAGCGTTGTATGGGCAGGGGGAACTGGAAACACCATATATTTT. Amino acids: CSVVWAGGTGNTIYF.

The V gene is TRBV5-1, the J gene TRBJ2-2; 13 bases align to TRBD2. V lost 4 bases, J lost 7 bases, and 7 bases stayed unmatched. Germline lookup yields CDR1 SGHRS and CDR2 YFSETQ. This CDR3 contains 16 residues. CDR3 sequence: CASSPLAGGQVGELFF. The DNA for the CDR3 is TGCGCCAGCAGCCCACTAGCGGGGGGGCAAGTCGGGGAGCTGTTTTTT.

This chain uses TRBV30 with TRBJ2-7; 8 bases match TRBD2. This CDR3 has 13 residues. V was pared by 3 bases and J by 3 bases, with 4 bases of the junction left unmatched. Looked up from germline, CDR1 is GTSNPN and CDR2 is SVGIG (reference sequence). CDR3 residues: CAWRGLEIYEQYF. In DNA form, the CDR3 reads TGTGCCTGGAGGGGACTAGAGATCTACGAGCAGTACTTC.

The chain uses TRBV5-1 and TRBJ2-1, with 9 nucleotides matching TRBD2. This CDR3 is built from 16 residues. From germline, CDR1 is SGHRS and CDR2 YFSETQ. The junction had 13 bases not matched to a gene; V was cut back by 0 bases and J by 12 bases. The CDR3: CASSLAPAGGPQGQFF. In DNA, the CDR3 is TGCGCCAGCAGCTTGGCCCCAGCGGGAGGCCCCCAGGGGCAGTTCTTC.

The rearrangement joins TRBV2 to TRBJ2-1; no definite D call. Germline CDR1 is SNHLY and CDR2 is FYNNEI. This CDR3 contains 15 residues. V lost 6 bases, J lost 9 bases, and 21 bases lay in between. For the CDR3, the DNA is TGTGCCAGCAGAGCGCCCCGTTTTAAGGAAGGTGAGCAGTTCTTC. It specifies CASRAPRFKEGEQFF.

The chain combines TRBV5-1 with TRBJ2-7; TRBD1 matches 7 bases. Germline-derived CDR1 and CDR2 are SGHRS and YFSETQ. There are 17 residues in the CDR3. The V gene end was trimmed by 2 bases and the J gene end by 0 bases; junction bases not matched to a gene: 11. In nucleotides, the CDR3 is TGCGCCAGCAGCTTCGGGACAGTTTATAGGTACTCCTACGAGCAGTACTTC. Its translation is CASSFGTVYRYSYEQYF.

The chain links TRBV7-9 to TRBJ2-7, with 11 nucleotides matching TRBD1. J gave up 2 bases and V 5 bases, and 8 bases lay outside the gene matches. CDR1 and CDR2 from the germline V gene are SEHNR and FQNEAQ (reference sequence). The CDR3 covers 16 residues. CDR3: CASSAQRGQGAYEQYF. CDR3 DNA sequence: TGTGCCAGCAGCGCTCAACGGGGACAGGGGGCCTACGAGCAGTACTTC.

This clone was counted only a few times. This sequence joins TRBV13 and TRBJ2-6; no firm D call. The V and J ends lost 7 bases and 4 bases respectively, with 8 bases between them. CDR1 PRHDT and CDR2 FYEKMQ come from the germline V gene (reference sequence). The CDR3 sequence is 13 residues long. CDR3 loop: CASTSRGANVLTF. CDR3 nucleotides: TGTGCCAGCACCTCACGGGGGGCCAACGTCCTGACTTTC.

This clone was counted once. V gene TRBV4-1 combines with J gene TRBJ2-7; D might be TRBD2 (6 bases). The CDR3 length is 14 residues. V was cut by 2 bases and J by 5 bases, with 13 bases left in between. The germline V gene encodes CDR1 MGHRA and CDR2 YSYEKL. CDR3 sequence reads: CASSQSTRRDEQYF. The CDR3 DNA reads TGCGCCAGCAGCCAATCGACAAGGAGGGACGAGCAGTACTTC.

The chain is built from TRBV7-2 and TRBJ2-1, with D possibly being TRBD2 (6 bases). V lost 3 bases and J 5 bases, leaving 8 bases between the germline ends. This CDR3 is built from 13 residues. The germline V gene has CDR1 SGHTA and CDR2 FQGNSA. The CDR3 spells CASSFSGHNEQFF. The CDR3 coding sequence is TGTGCCAGCAGCTTTAGCGGCCACAATGAGCAGTTCTTC.

This chain uses TRBV5-4 with TRBJ1-6; 9 bases are a match to TRBD1. The V and J ends lost 7 bases and 0 bases, in that order; junction bases with no gene match: 2. The CDR3 has 15 amino acids. Germline CDR1 reads SGHNT; CDR2 reads YYREEE (reference sequence). The CDR3, as DNA: TGTGCCAGCGGGACAGGGAGCTCCTATAATTCACCCCTCCACTTT. It translates to CASGTGSSYNSPLHF.

This chain uses TRBV4-1 with TRBJ2-7, with 9 bases aligning to TRBD2. This CDR3 is 16 amino acids long. Germline CDR1 is MGHRA and CDR2 is YSYEKL. The trim removed 1 base at V and 2 bases at J, leaving 6 bases unmatched. The CDR3 DNA follows: TGCGCCAGCAGCCAAGGCAGGACTAGCGTTCCCTACGAGCAGTACTTC. As protein: CASSQGRTSVPYEQYF.

The chain couples TRBV5-3 to TRBJ2-3; D is perhaps TRBD1 (5 bases). TRBV5-3 is treated as an ORF (open reading frame) with a function not yet certain. Deletions cut 4 bases from V and 1 base from J, with 13 bases between. This CDR3 spans 15 amino acids. The DNA of the CDR3 is TGTGCCAGAAGCCGAGAAGGGGCCCGCACAGATACGCAGTATTTT. Translated, it gives CARSREGARTDTQYF.